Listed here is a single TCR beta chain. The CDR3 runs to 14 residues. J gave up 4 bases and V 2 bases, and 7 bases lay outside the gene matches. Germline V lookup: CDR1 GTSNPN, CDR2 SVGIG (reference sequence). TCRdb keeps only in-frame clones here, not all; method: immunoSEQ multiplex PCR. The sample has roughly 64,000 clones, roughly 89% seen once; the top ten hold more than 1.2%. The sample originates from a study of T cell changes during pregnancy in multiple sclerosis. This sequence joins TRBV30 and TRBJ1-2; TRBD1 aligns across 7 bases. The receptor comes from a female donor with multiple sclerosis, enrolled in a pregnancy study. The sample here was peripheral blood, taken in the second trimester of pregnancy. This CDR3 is CAWSPGQATYGYTF. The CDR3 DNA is TGTGCCTGGAGTCCTGGACAGGCGACCTATGGCTACACCTTC.